A selection of T cell receptor beta chains follows, all from one sample in a study of monozygotic twins with inflammatory bowel disease. Reanalyzing the 5' RACE reads, TCRdb keeps one entry per CDR3 protein, without DNA. The repertoire table contains roughly 90,000 distinct CDR3 sequences. The sample taken for sequencing was blood. Every receptor here comes from a human donor with ulcerative colitis or Crohn's disease, or a healthy co-twin of an affected twin (not recorded which). CDR3s include the opening cysteine and the closing phenylalanine or tryptophan.

j_call v_call cdr3_aa
TRBJ2-3 TRBV12-3/TRBV12-4 CASMPSHSTDTQYF
TRBJ1-2 TRBV5-1 CASSLVKGKVEGYTF
TRBJ2-3 TRBV18 CASSSGQGWTDTQYF
TRBJ2-1 TRBV5-1 CASSPIAGGGNNEQFF
TRBJ2-1 TRBV20-1 CSADLKAHEQFF
TRBJ1-5 TRBV6-2/TRBV6-3 CASSEWSQPQHF
TRBJ1-1 TRBV7-9 CASSRNQGGDTEAFF
TRBJ1-4 TRBV5-4 CASSAQSGPDEKLFF
TRBJ2-2 TRBV5-4 CASSLAVAGQHTGELFF
TRBJ2-7 TRBV15 CATSRDRRGYEQYF
TRBJ2-4 TRBV7-3 CASSSPPHRGMPKNIQYF
TRBJ1-5 TRBV2 CASSMTRSSNQPQHF
TRBJ1-4 TRBV20-1 CSVTGPETSNEKLFF
TRBJ1-1 TRBV4-1 CASTPAGNTEAFF
TRBJ1-4 TRBV20-1 CSARVSQNLNEKLFF
TRBJ1-5 TRBV7-9 CASSLARQGNQPQHF
TRBJ1-2 TRBV6-1 CATQAGDIVGYGYTF